This T cell receptor (beta chain) was captured by sequencing in a study of CD8 T cells in ankylosing spondylitis. Study results and limitations: There was a TCR beta motif, made of 7 to 9 highly homologous variants, that appeared characteristic of ankylosing spondylitis blood.

Trimming left V 1 base short and J 3 bases short, with 10 bases between. Germline V gene lookup returns CDR1 SEHNR and CDR2 FQNEAQ (reference sequence). The CDR3 runs to 15 residues. A note on this clonotype: Its target is not known.

TCRdb reprocessed the 5' RACE reads via MiXCR and lists one record per CDR3 protein. This table has 450,000 or so distinct CDR3 sequences, roughly 27% appearing once. The receptor was isolated from a male donor with ankylosing spondylitis. The J gene is TRBJ1-5, the V gene TRBV7-9, with TRBD1 as a possible D gene (6 bases). The material sequenced was blood, either unsorted or a sorted T cell fraction (not recorded which). The CDR3 sequence is CASSLGQADNQPQHF. The CDR3 nucleotides read TGTGCCAGCAGCTTAGGACAGGCCGACAATCAGCCCCAGCATTTT. Full variable domain (rest looked up from reference TRBV7-9 and TRBJ1-5): DTGVSQNPRHKITKRGQNVTFRCDPISEHNRLYWYRQTLGQGPEFLTYFQNEAQLEKSRLLSDRFSAERPKGSFSTLEIQRTEQGDSAMYLCASSLGQADNQPQHFGDGTRLSIL.